This entry lists 25 T cell receptor beta chains sequenced from one sample in a study of cytomegalovirus exposure and HLA in healthy donors. Clones were sequenced by immunoSEQ multiplex PCR, and TCRdb holds only the in-frame ones, with some missing. The table includes 150,000 or so clones, about 86% detected once. The sequenced material came from PBMCs. The receptors originated from a human donor in good health.

This chain uses TRBV7-3 with TRBJ1-3, with 7 positions matching TRBD1. Germline loops: CDR1 SGHTA, CDR2 FQGTGA. Losses at the gene ends were 6 bases for V and 0 bases for J; bases not matched to a gene: 2. The CDR3 is 14 residues long. The CDR3 DNA sequence: TGTGCCAGCAGTTGGGACAGCTCTGGAAACACCATATATTTT. Residues: CASSWDSSGNTIYF. Variable domain in full (rest from reference TRBV7-3 and TRBJ1-3): GAGVSQTPSNKVTEKGKYVELRCDPISGHTALYWYRQSLGQGPEFLIYFQGTGAADDSGLPNDRFFAVRPEGSVSTLKIQRTERGDSAVYLCASSWDSSGNTIYFGEGSWLTVV.

This chain links TRBV5-1 with TRBJ1-6; D is unresolved. Germline CDR1 is SGHRS and CDR2 is YFSETQ. The CDR3 runs to 15 residues. V lost 0 bases to trimming and J lost 10 bases, with 14 bases between them. The CDR3: CASSLADGKESPLHF. Written as DNA, the CDR3 is TGCGCCAGCAGCTTGGCGGACGGGAAGGAATCACCCCTCCACTTT. The entire variable domain, with the rest obtained from reference TRBV5-1 and TRBJ1-6, is as follows: KAGVTQTPRYLIKTRGQQVTLSCSPISGHRSVSWYQQTPGQGLQFLFEYFSETQRNKGNFPGRFSGRQFSNSRSEMNVSTLELGDSALYLCASSLADGKESPLHFGNGTRLTVT.

The chain carries TRBV25-1 and TRBJ2-5; 7 bases align to TRBD1. V trimming: 5 bases; J trimming: 5 bases; junction bases outside the gene matches: 8. This CDR3 contains 14 residues. In germline, CDR1 is MGHDK, CDR2 SYGVNS. The CDR3 nucleotides read TGTGCCAGCAGTAAGGGGGCAGGGACCGAGACCCAGTACTTC. Protein product: CASSKGAGTETQYF.

The genes are TRBV4-1 and TRBJ1-1, with 9 nucleotides matching TRBD1. Germline V gives CDR1 MGHRA, CDR2 YSYEKL. V shed 7 bases and J 1 base; nucleotides not matched to a gene: 7. The CDR3 is 15 residues long. The CDR3 region is CASKRGQGPNTEAFF. The CDR3 DNA is TGCGCCAGCAAAAGGGGACAGGGTCCGAACACTGAAGCTTTCTTT.

The chain combines TRBV28 with TRBJ2-7; maybe TRBD2 (5 bases). The CDR3 consists of 15 residues. The germline gives CDR1 MDHEN, CDR2 SYDVKM. V was clipped by 7 bases and J by 3 bases, with 19 bases between them. CDR3 in amino acids: CASTLTAIRGYEQYF. The CDR3 bases are TGTGCCAGCACCCTTACCGCAATTCGGGGCTACGAGCAGTACTTC.

This chain joins TRBV7-2 and TRBJ2-5; TRBD1 aligns across 7 bases. The CDR3 is made up of 14 amino acids. Germline lookup yields CDR1 SGHTA and CDR2 FQGNSA. Trimming removed 5 bases from V and 5 bases from J; junction bases left unmatched: 8. CDR3 bases: TGTGCCAGCAGCCACAGACAGGGTCGGGAGACCCAGTACTTC. Its protein product is CASSHRQGRETQYF.

This clone was counted once. This chain uses TRBV19 with TRBJ1-5, with D possibly TRBD1 on 5 matching bases. Trimming left V 5 bases short and J 16 bases short, with 15 bases between. The CDR3 is 11 amino acids. Germline loops: CDR1 LNHDA, CDR2 SQIVND (reference sequence). The CDR3 here is CASSSRRQRHF. CDR3 in DNA: TGTGCCAGTAGTTCAAGGAGACAGAGACATTTT.

The V call is TRBV7-9, the J call TRBJ1-1; 7 bases match TRBD1. V lost 4 bases and J lost 7; bases outside the gene matches: 6. Looked up from germline, CDR1 is SEHNR and CDR2 is FQNEAQ (reference sequence). This CDR3 has 13 residues. The CDR3 reads CASSSGQASEAFF. For the CDR3, the DNA is TGTGCCAGCAGCTCAGGACAGGCAAGTGAAGCTTTCTTT.

The chain links TRBV5-4 to TRBJ2-1; 8 positions match TRBD1. CDR3 size: 14 residues. CDR1 and CDR2 from the germline V gene are SGHNT and YYREEE (reference sequence). J was trimmed by 7 bases and V by 4 bases; bases with no gene match: 7. The CDR3 here is CASSLRTGSNEQFF. CDR3 in DNA: TGTGCCAGCAGCCTTCGGACAGGGTCTAATGAGCAGTTCTTC. Full variable domain (outside the CDR3, taken from reference TRBV5-4 and TRBJ2-1): ETGVTQSPTHLIKTRGQQVTLRCSSQSGHNTVSWYQQALGQGPQFIFQYYREEENGRGNFPPRFSGLQFPNYSSELNVNALELDDSALYLCASSLRTGSNEQFFGPGTRLTVL.

The V and J genes are TRBV6-4 and TRBJ2-1, with D possibly TRBD1 on 6 matching bases. Germline CDR1 reads MRHNA; CDR2 reads SNTAGT. V dropped 4 bases and J dropped 3 bases, with 13 bases sitting between them. The CDR3 runs 15 residues. For the CDR3, the DNA is TGTGCCAGCAGTGTTTCAGGGGTCGGCTACAATGAGCAGTTCTTC. Translating it yields CASSVSGVGYNEQFF.

The genes are TRBV11-2 and TRBJ2-2, with a tentative D call TRBD2 (6 bases). Looked up from germline, CDR1 is SGHAT and CDR2 is FQNNGV. CDR3 length: 15 residues. V was cut by 5 bases and J by 2 bases, with 12 bases left in between. The CDR3 DNA reads as TGTGCCAGCAGCCCCGGGGGTTTCAACACCGGGGAGCTGTTTTTT. Translating it yields CASSPGGFNTGELFF.

The chain is built from TRBV2 and TRBJ2-3; D perhaps matches TRBD2 (6 bases). Germline V gene data show CDR1 as SNHLY and CDR2 as FYNNEI. The CDR3 sequence is 14 residues long. Trimming left V 7 bases short and J 0 bases short, with 11 bases between. CDR3 sequence reads: CASNRLGSTDTQYF. Written as DNA, the CDR3 is TGTGCCAGCAATAGACTAGGCAGCACAGATACGCAGTATTTT.

The gene calls are TRBV5-6 and TRBJ2-1; 8 nucleotides match TRBD2. V dropped 8 bases and J dropped 7; count of bases not matched to a gene: 14. Germline values: CDR1 SGHDT, CDR2 YYEEEE. This CDR3 comprises 15 residues. The CDR3 coding sequence is TGTGCCAGTTCTTTTAGCGGGGAAGGGGGGAATGAGCAGTTCTTC. This translates into CASSFSGEGGNEQFF.

This clone has more than one count but fewer than ten. The V and J genes are TRBV7-2 and TRBJ1-2; D is unresolved. CDR3 length: 13 amino acids. Germline loops: CDR1 SGHTA, CDR2 FQGNSA. V lost 0 bases and J lost 4, with 6 bases in between. The CDR3: CASSLASSYGYTF. The CDR3 bases are TGTGCCAGCAGCTTAGCTAGCTCCTATGGCTACACCTTC.

The chain recombines TRBV6-5 with TRBJ2-7; 8 nucleotides match TRBD1. The J segment lost 6 bases and the V segment lost 2 bases, leaving 12 bases of the junction unmatched. This CDR3 comprises 16 residues. The V gene's germline CDR1 is MNHEY and CDR2 SVGAGI. CDR3 in DNA: TGTGCCAGCAGTTACCTACCGGGGCCAGGGGGCGGCGAGCAGTACTTC. Translation gives CASSYLPGPGGGEQYF.

The chain couples TRBV29-1 to TRBJ2-2; D perhaps matches TRBD1 (6 bases). V dropped 7 bases and J dropped 0 bases, with 9 bases sitting between them. The CDR3 covers 13 residues. The germline V gene has CDR1 SQVTM and CDR2 ANQGSEA. CDR3 nucleotides: TGCAGCGGAACAGGGACGAACACCGGGGAGCTGTTTTTT. Protein: CSGTGTNTGELFF.

The rearrangement joins TRBV14 to TRBJ2-7; D gene ambiguous. Per germline, CDR1 SGHDN and CDR2 FVKESK. V shed 0 bases and J shed 1 base, with 10 bases lying between them. This CDR3 comprises 15 residues. The CDR3, as DNA: TGTGCCAGCAGCCAAGATCTCGCCAGGTCCTACGAGCAGTACTTC. It translates to CASSQDLARSYEQYF.

This sequence joins TRBV11-2 and TRBJ2-5; 9 positions agree with TRBD2. There are 15 residues in the CDR3. Trimming took 5 bases from V and 1 from J; bases not matched to a gene: 5. Germline lookup yields CDR1 SGHAT and CDR2 FQNNGV. This CDR3 reads CASSHTTSGQETQYF. Here the CDR3 DNA reads TGTGCCAGCAGCCACACGACTAGCGGCCAAGAGACCCAGTACTTC.

The CDR3 loop reads CASSLSSGHFSGANVLTF. CDR3 in DNA: TGTGCCAGCAGCTTAAGCTCTGGACACTTCTCTGGGGCCAACGTCCTGACTTTC. The chain recombines TRBV11-2 with TRBJ2-6, with a weak D call TRBD1 (5 bases). This CDR3 contains 18 residues. V lost 2 bases to trimming and J lost 0 bases, with 14 bases between them. CDR1 and CDR2 (germline): SGHAT, FQNNGV.

A single count supports this clone. This chain links TRBV6-5 with TRBJ1-2, with D maybe TRBD1 (5 bases). The germline gives CDR1 MNHEY, CDR2 SVGAGI. The CDR3 length is 16 residues. The germline V and J ends were trimmed by 3 bases and 6 bases, with 20 bases remaining between them. The CDR3 sequence: CASSYTHDGQGHGYTF. The CDR3 coding sequence is TGTGCCAGCAGTTATACCCACGACGGGCAGGGCCATGGCTACACCTTC.

J is TRBJ1-1 and V is TRBV7-6; D unresolved. The CDR3 covers 12 residues. Per the germline V gene, CDR1 is SGHVS and CDR2 is FNYEAQ. Between the trimmed V and J ends, which lost 5 bases and 10 bases, there was a span of 14 bases. In DNA form, the CDR3 reads TGTGCCAGCAGCCCCGGAGAGGGCCCAGCTTTCTTT. Translating it yields CASSPGEGPAFF.

The chain carries TRBV19 and TRBJ2-5; 7 bases line up with TRBD2. CDR1 is LNHDA and CDR2 is SQIVND in the germline V gene (reference sequence). The CDR3 spans 14 residues. V dropped 5 bases and J dropped 5; count of bases not matched to a gene: 8. The CDR3 sequence is CASSAGVGGETQYF. The CDR3 DNA is TGTGCCAGTAGTGCGGGGGTTGGGGGGGAGACCCAGTACTTC.

The V gene is TRBV9, the J gene TRBJ2-3, with 8 bases aligning to TRBD1. The V gene's germline CDR1 is SGDLS and CDR2 YYNGEE. V shed 0 bases and J 6 bases; nucleotides not matched to a gene: 9. The CDR3 is 16 amino acids. The CDR3 DNA is TGTGCCAGCAGCGTAGGGGCAGGGGGCATCGGGGATACGCAGTATTTT. Encoded protein: CASSVGAGGIGDTQYF.

This clone occurred once. The chain is built from TRBV28 and TRBJ2-1; TRBD2 agrees at 7 bases. With V trimmed by 7 bases and J by 6 bases, 9 bases remained unmatched. CDR3 length equals 14 residues. Germline CDR1 MDHEN, CDR2 SYDVKM. The CDR3 region is CASKSGGTSNEQFF. Here the CDR3 DNA reads TGTGCCAGCAAATCGGGGGGAACTAGCAATGAGCAGTTCTTC.

The V call is TRBV7-9, the J call TRBJ2-2, with a weak D call TRBD2 (7 bases). The ends were cut back, 3 bases at V and 6 bases at J, with 14 bases in the middle. The length of the CDR3 is 15 residues. Germline V gene data show CDR1 as SEHNR and CDR2 as FQNEAQ (reference sequence). The CDR3 nucleotides read TGTGCCAGCAGCTTGGCGGGGGCGTTGGCCGGGGAGCTGTTTTTT. It translates to CASSLAGALAGELFF.